The 22 T cell receptor beta chains below all came from one sample that was sequenced in a study of graft-versus-host responses after intestinal transplantation. Sequencing was performed with immunoSEQ multiplex PCR; in TCRdb, only in-frame clones are kept and a portion is missing. The data hold some 44,000 clones, with approximately 94% observed a single time. Here the sequenced sample was PBMCs, taken more than 310 days after intestinal transplant. Every receptor here comes from a human patient who received an intestinal transplant, so some T cells may come from the graft donor.

This clone is a singleton in its sample. This chain joins TRBV5-1 and TRBJ2-3; TRBD1 aligns across 9 bases. The germline gives CDR1 SGHRS, CDR2 YFSETQ. The CDR3 covers 15 residues. Trimming cost V 2 bases and J 0 bases; bases outside gene matches: 1. CDR3 in DNA: TGCGCCAGCAGCTTCGGACAGGGGAGCACAGATACGCAGTATTTT. Its protein is CASSFGQGSTDTQYF.

This chain links TRBV13 with TRBJ1-1; D not resolved. This CDR3 is 12 amino acids long. The ends were cut back, 6 bases at V and 5 bases at J, with 10 bases in the middle. Germline V gene lookup returns CDR1 PRHDT and CDR2 FYEKMQ (reference sequence). The CDR3, as DNA: TGTGCCAGCAGACGTATGGGGACTGAAGCTTTCTTT. Amino acids: CASRRMGTEAFF.

The J gene is TRBJ1-1, the V gene TRBV27; tentatively, D is TRBD1 (5 bases). The ends were cut back, 5 bases at V and 5 bases at J, with 15 bases in the middle. The V gene's germline CDR1 is MNHEY and CDR2 SMNVEV (reference sequence). The CDR3 contains 14 residues. For the CDR3, the DNA is TGTGCCAGCAGTGAAGGAGGGGAGGGAACTGAAGCTTTCTTT. It specifies CASSEGGEGTEAFF.

The V gene is TRBV18, the J gene TRBJ2-5, with D perhaps matching TRBD1 (6 bases). V was clipped by 3 bases and J by 5 bases, with 13 bases between them. The CDR3 runs to 14 residues. Germline V CDR1 and CDR2: KGHSH, LQKENI. CDR3 loop: CASSPPGVKETQYF. For the CDR3, the DNA is TGTGCCAGCTCACCTCCAGGGGTTAAGGAGACCCAGTACTTC.

The chain couples TRBV10-3 to TRBJ1-2; TRBD1 matches 12 bases. The J segment lost 6 bases and the V segment lost 6 bases, leaving 11 bases of the junction unmatched. There are 16 residues in the CDR3. Germline loops: CDR1 ENHRY, CDR2 SYGVKD. The CDR3 DNA is TGTGCCATCAGCGACCATGGGACAGGGGGCATGGATGGCTACACCTTC. This gives the protein CAISDHGTGGMDGYTF.

The chain is built from TRBV5-4 and TRBJ2-5, with 9 bases fitting TRBD2. This CDR3 comprises 16 residues. The V gene's germline CDR1 is SGHNT and CDR2 YYREEE (reference sequence). Trimming cost V 0 bases and J 2 bases; bases outside gene matches: 5. CDR3 sequence reads: CASSLGQREVQETQYF. For the CDR3, the DNA is TGTGCCAGCAGCTTGGGTCAGCGGGAGGTACAAGAGACCCAGTACTTC. Full variable domain (missing parts from reference TRBV5-4 and TRBJ2-5): ETGVTQSPTHLIKTRGQQVTLRCSSQSGHNTVSWYQQALGQGPQFIFQYYREEENGRGNFPPRFSGLQFPNYSSELNVNALELDDSALYLCASSLGQREVQETQYFGPGTRLLVL.

The chain employs TRBV9 and TRBJ2-2, with D perhaps matching TRBD2 (6 bases). Trimming took off 0 bases at V and 4 bases at J, with 10 bases between the two ends. From germline, CDR1 is SGDLS and CDR2 YYNGEE. The CDR3 is 15 amino acids. For the CDR3, the DNA is TGTGCCAGCAGCGTAGGGGGGGATGTCACCGGGGAGCTGTTTTTT. It specifies CASSVGGDVTGELFF.

V is TRBV7-2 and J is TRBJ1-6; D may be TRBD1 (5 bases). Looked up from germline, CDR1 is SGHTA and CDR2 is FQGNSA. V lost 4 bases and J lost 10, with 11 bases in between. The length of the CDR3 is 13 residues. DNA for the CDR3: TGTGCCAGCAGCTCAGGGAGGTACTCACCCCTCCACTTT. Translation gives CASSSGRYSPLHF.

The J gene is TRBJ1-2, the V gene TRBV7-9; no clear D gene. Looked up from germline, CDR1 is SEHNR and CDR2 is FQNEAQ (reference sequence). Between the trimmed V and J ends, which lost 6 bases and 1 base, there was a span of 12 bases. This CDR3 contains 14 residues. CDR3 DNA: TGTGCCAGCAGTCCAACCACCGTTAACTATGGCTACACCTTC. Protein product: CASSPTTVNYGYTF.

This chain uses TRBV11-3 with TRBJ2-3; D unresolved. The CDR3 consists of 13 residues. Trimming took off 4 bases at V and 0 bases at J, with 5 bases between the two ends. Germline V gene sequence: CDR1 SGHNT, CDR2 YENEEA. The CDR3 nucleotides are TGTGCCAGCAGCTCATCTAGCACAGATACGCAGTATTTT. This translates into CASSSSSTDTQYF.

The chain couples TRBV7-2 to TRBJ1-4; the D gene is possibly TRBD1 (6 bases). The CDR3 totals 13 residues. Germline values: CDR1 SGHTA, CDR2 FQGNSA. The germline V and J ends were trimmed by 5 bases and 11 bases, with 15 bases remaining between them. The CDR3 loop reads CASSPGAGHKLFF. The CDR3 DNA reads TGTGCCAGCAGCCCAGGGGCCGGTCATAAACTGTTTTTT.

The V and J genes are TRBV9 and TRBJ2-7; 9 nucleotides match TRBD2. This CDR3 has 15 amino acids. V lost 0 bases to trimming and J lost 2 bases; unmatched junction nucleotides: 3. Germline V gene lookup returns CDR1 SGDLS and CDR2 YYNGEE. CDR3 nucleotide sequence: TGTGCCAGCAGCGTAGCGGGACTAGCACCCTACGAGCAGTACTTC. Encoded protein: CASSVAGLAPYEQYF.

V usage is TRBV2 and J usage is TRBJ1-5, with no clear D. V was trimmed by 5 bases and J by 2 bases, leaving 10 bases between them. This CDR3 is 14 amino acids long. The germline V gene encodes CDR1 SNHLY and CDR2 FYNNEI. CDR3 coding DNA: TGTGCCAGCAGTCGGAGCGACCGCAATCAGCCCCAGCATTTT. Translated, it gives CASSRSDRNQPQHF.

This clone has a handful of counts. For the CDR3, the DNA is TGTGCCAGCAGTGTACAGGGGAACACTGAAGCTTTCTTT. The encoded protein is CASSVQGNTEAFF. This chain joins TRBV6-1 and TRBJ1-1, with D possibly being TRBD1 (6 bases). Germline V gene sequence: CDR1 MNHNS, CDR2 SASEGT. The CDR3 runs to 13 residues. V was pared by 4 bases and J by 1 base, with 7 bases between.

This clone has a handful of counts. The V and J genes are TRBV30 and TRBJ2-7; 7 positions match TRBD1. CDR1 is GTSNPN and CDR2 is SVGIG in the germline V gene (reference sequence). J lost 0 bases, V lost 3 bases, and 5 bases had no gene match. The CDR3 runs to 14 residues. The CDR3, as DNA: TGTGCCTGGAGGATGTACAGGGGCTCCTACGAGCAGTACTTC. Residues: CAWRMYRGSYEQYF.

The chain couples TRBV19 to TRBJ2-6; TRBD1 aligns across 8 bases. The V gene end was trimmed by 5 bases and the J gene end by 3 bases; junction bases not matched to a gene: 6. This CDR3 region has 16 residues. Germline assignment: CDR1 LNHDA and CDR2 SQIVND (reference sequence). CDR3 nucleotides: TGTGCCAGTAGTGACAGGGGAACAGATGGGGCCAACGTCCTGACTTTC. The encoded protein is CASSDRGTDGANVLTF.

The chain employs TRBV6-1 and TRBJ2-7; tentatively, D is TRBD2 (6 bases). CDR1 is MNHNS and CDR2 is SASEGT in the germline V gene. There are 18 residues in the CDR3. Trimming took off 3 bases at V and 0 bases at J, with 21 bases between the two ends. This CDR3 is CASSETSYKLITSYEQYF. DNA for the CDR3: TGTGCCAGCAGTGAGACTAGTTATAAACTTATCACCTCCTACGAGCAGTACTTC.

This chain uses TRBV11-2 with TRBJ2-7; D is undetermined. The CDR3 extends over 15 amino acids. CDR1 is SGHAT, CDR2 FQNNGV, per germline. V was shortened by 5 bases and J by 1 base, with 15 bases between the two germline ends. The CDR3 reads CASSALKLDSYEQYF. The CDR3 DNA reads as TGTGCCAGCAGCGCCTTAAAACTTGATTCCTACGAGCAGTACTTC.

J is TRBJ2-5 and V is TRBV9; 7 bases are a match to TRBD1. V shed 3 bases, J shed 5 bases, and the junction held 10 bases outside the gene matches. The CDR3 runs to 15 residues. Germline V gene sequence: CDR1 SGDLS, CDR2 YYNGEE. The CDR3 nucleotides read TGTGCCAGCAGCGCCTTGACAGGGATAGTGGAGACCCAGTACTTC. Residues: CASSALTGIVETQYF.

The chain joins TRBV28 to TRBJ2-2; D not certain. V lost 3 bases, J lost 3 bases, and 8 bases lay in between. Germline CDR1 is MDHEN and CDR2 is SYDVKM. The CDR3 totals 14 residues. CDR3 nucleotide sequence: TGTGCCAGCAGTTTTCCGAGAGACACCGGGGAGCTGTTTTTT. Translation: CASSFPRDTGELFF.

This chain links TRBV2 with TRBJ2-3; tentatively, D is TRBD2 (7 bases). From germline, CDR1 is SNHLY and CDR2 FYNNEI. The CDR3 consists of 15 residues. V lost 3 bases and J 1 base, leaving 11 bases between the germline ends. DNA of the CDR3: TGTGCCAGCAGTGATCCGGGGGGCGGCACAGATACGCAGTATTTT. It specifies CASSDPGGGTDTQYF.

V and J are TRBV6-5 and TRBJ2-7, with unresolved D. Germline CDR1 is MNHEY and CDR2 is SVGAGI. V was pared by 0 bases and J by 5 bases, with 8 bases between. CDR3 length: 13 amino acids. For the CDR3, the DNA is TGTGCCAGCAGTTACTCCGGATCTGACGAGCAGTACTTC. As protein: CASSYSGSDEQYF.